Given below is one TCR beta chain in context. Antigen: not known. A read error may be the cause here, since a much bigger clone is one base away. Bulk tumor genomic DNA (about 600 ng per sample) served as template. While surgery was under way, several biopsies spaced far apart were taken per primary tumor. With untreated, newly diagnosed non-small cell lung cancer, the patients went on to undergo curative surgery. Everyone who gave samples had just been diagnosed with non-small cell lung cancer and was having surgery with curative intent. These data originate in a study of immune heterogeneity within non-small cell lung tumors. Overall study: Histology included several squamous cell carcinomas, roughly eleven non-squamous carcinomas and 1 unspecified tumor.

Amplification of TCR beta CDR3 was performed by multiplex PCR with 32 V and 13 J primers. MiXCR, applied by TCRdb to the multiplex PCR reads, yields one record per CDR3 protein. The sample has 20,000 to 25,000 distinct CDR3 sequences; 28% are singletons. Findings of the study overall: Site-unique high-frequency clones occurred alongside identical dominant CDR3 beta clonotypes that recurred across tumor sites within a patient. With local tumor mutational burden, local T-cell clonality showed a moderate but significant correlation (R roughly 0.35).

The CDR3 sequence is 16 residues long. Germline V gives CDR1 SGDLS, CDR2 YYNGEE. Material for sequencing was lung tumor tissue. This sequence was found in a man aged 35 to 55 with non-small cell lung cancer. The J gene is TRBJ2-6, the V gene TRBV9; 7 bases agree with TRBD1. CDR3 loop: CASSPQQGSGANVPTF. CDR3 DNA: TGTGCCAGCAGCCCTCAACAGGGGTCTGGGGCCAACGTCCCGACTTTC. The full variable domain, its missing parts supplied by reference TRBV9 and TRBJ2-6, is DSGVTQTPKHLITATGQRVTLRCSPRSGDLSVYWYQQSLDQGLQFLIQYYNGEERAKGNILERFSAQQFPDLHSELNLSSLELGDSALYFCASSPQQGSGANVPTFGAGSRLTVL.